This TCR beta chain was obtained from a study of OX40 agonist ivuxolimab in advanced cancers. The CDR3 is made up of 13 amino acids. V shed 4 bases and J shed 5 bases, with 10 bases lying between them. Germline V CDR1 and CDR2: LNHNV, YYDKDF (reference sequence). The data were produced by immunoSEQ multiplex PCR, yet TCRdb's version contains in-frame clones alone and is incomplete. The sample has some 70,000 clones, approximately 90% seen once. The receptor was derived from an adult with an advanced solid tumor such as melanoma, head and neck, liver or kidney cancer. This sequence joins TRBV15 and TRBJ2-3; D gene uncertain. The sequenced sample was CD4+ or CD8+ T cells sorted from blood, obtained in a trial of the OX40 agonist ivuxolimab. CDR3: CATSNSPGDTQYF. CDR3 bases: TGTGCCACCAGCAACTCACCCGGAGATACGCAGTATTTT.